Sequencing of this TCR beta chain was carried out in a study of molecular identifiers for immune sequencing clone quantification. Study findings and constraints: Sizes of highly expanded clones could be underestimated through identical TCRs sharing a barcode. Spiked Jurkat TCR RNA originating from one cell could reportedly be identified amid some 950,000 naive cells.

MiXCR, run by TCRdb on the PCR reads, gives a single entry per CDR3 protein. This table holds some 40,000 distinct CDR3 sequences, around 18% found once. V lost 3 bases, J lost 4 bases, and 15 bases lay in between. In germline, CDR1 is MNHEY, CDR2 SVGEGT. The CDR3 is 15 amino acids. Note on this clonotype: Its target is not known.

Source material: naive CD8+ T cells from blood, with Jurkat cell RNA spiked in. The subset was: FACS-sorted CD8+CD4-CCR7+CD45RA+ naive T cells. The chain has TRBV6-2 or TRBV6-3 and TRBJ1-1; D is undetermined. The receptor's source is a human donor in good health. Some libraries in this study had Jurkat cell RNA spiked in. Here the CDR3 reads CASSYGLYSGTEAFF. Here the CDR3 DNA reads TGTGCCAGCAGTTATGGGTTATACTCAGGCACTGAAGCTTTCTTT.